This T cell receptor (delta chain) appears in the sequencing data of a study of γδ T cells in repeated Plasmodium falciparum infection. TCRdb re-called the multiplex PCR reads using CATT. The sample records about 51,000 delta-chain clones, roughly 2% being singletons. This clone has only a few counts. TCRdb's entry gives the protein of a much larger clone, which mismatches this DNA's translation at residue 4, likely from a read error; the protein reported here is translated from the DNA. The material sequenced was gamma-delta T cells from blood. The source of this sequence is a pool of human donors (malaria-infected and uninfected, not separated).

The CDR3 reads CALRERGIRLAAQLFF. The CDR3 DNA reads as TGTGCTCTTAGGGAACGAGGGATACGTTTAGCAGCACAACTCTTCTTT. The rearrangement joins TRDV1 to TRDJ2, with 8 bases aligning to TRDD3. TCRdb carries no J gene annotation; the J gene was assigned here by matching the DNA with germline. CDR3 size: 16 residues. Germline CDR1 and CDR2: TSWWSYY and QGS.